Listed below are T cell receptor beta chains from one sample, sequenced in a study of blood T cell repertoires in COVID-19. This table comes from immunoSEQ multiplex PCR, and its TCRdb copy is limited to in-frame clones, with some not included. The profile shows about 180,000 clones, 70% to 90% of them singletons. The sequenced sample consisted of peripheral blood. The receptor source for this set is a woman aged 50 to 60 with COVID-19, enrolled during active disease. Each CDR3 is given with its conserved first and last residue. A D gene is named only where the DNA matches it firmly. Where a row states a size, it is once, few, many or the class of an expanded clone; other rows omit it.

. TRBJ1-1 TRBV2 . TGTGCCAGCAGTGAACAGAGAGGAGTGAACACTGAAGCTTTTTTT CASSEQRGVNTEAFF
. TRBJ1-1 TRBV7-9 . TGTGCCAGCAGCCCGCCTGTGGGCCTTTGGGACACTGAAGCTTTCTTT CASSPPVGLWDTEAFF
. TRBJ1-3 TRBV5-1 . TGCGCCACTCGGACAGTGCCCTCTGGAAACACCATATATTTT CATRTVPSGNTIYF
once TRBJ2-4 TRBV7-6 TRBD2 TGTGCCAGCAGCCTAGGACTAGCGGGGGACAAAAACATTCAGTACTTC CASSLGLAGDKNIQYF
. TRBJ2-7 TRBV12-3/TRBV12-4 TRBD1 TGTGCCAGCAGTCAGGGGGCCGAGCAGTACTTC CASSQGAEQYF
. TRBJ1-3 TRBV13 . TGTGCCAGCAGCCCTCGGACATCTGGAAACACCATATATTTT CASSPRTSGNTIYF
. TRBJ2-2 TRBV5-6 TRBD1 TGTGCCAGCAGCTTTGGAGGGACAGGGGGCTCCGGGGAGCTGTTTTTT CASSFGGTGGSGELFF
. TRBJ2-1 TRBV7-9 . TGTGCCAGCAGCTTAGTAGGGGCTGAGCAGTTCTTC CASSLVGAEQFF
. TRBJ2-7 TRBV4-3 TRBD1 TGCGCCAGCAGCCGCGGACAGGGTAACGAGCAGTACTTC CASSRGQGNEQYF
. TRBJ1-4 TRBV2 . TGTGCCAGCAGGACTCAGCTGGACAGAGATAATGAAAAACTGTTTTTT CASRTQLDRDNEKLFF
. TRBJ1-5 TRBV7-8 . TGTGCCAGCAGCGAACAGGGATTGATGAGCAATCAGCCCCAGCATTTT CASSEQGLMSNQPQHF
few TRBJ2-7 TRBV19 . TGTGCCAGTAGCCTAGAGGTCGGTGGAACCTACGAGCAGTACTTC CASSLEVGGTYEQYF
. TRBJ1-1 TRBV5-1 . TGCGCCAGCAGCTTGGAACAGGGCACGGGCACTGAAGCTTTCTTT CASSLEQGTGTEAFF
. TRBJ2-1 TRBV18 . TGTGCCAGCTCACCACTTGCGAATGAGCAGTTCTTC CASSPLANEQFF
. TRBJ2-5 TRBV7-9 . TGTGCCAGCAGCTTAGTTGGGGGGTACCAAGAGACCCAGTACTTC CASSLVGGYQETQYF
. TRBJ1-4 TRBV29-1 TRBD1 TGCAGCGTTGCAGGGGGTTCTGAAAAACTGTTTTTT CSVAGGSEKLFF
. TRBJ1-2 TRBV7-2 TRBD1 TGTGCCAGCAGCCCGGACAGGGGGGTAGTGGGCTACACCTTC CASSPDRGVVGYTF
. TRBJ2-7 TRBV7-9 TRBD1 TGTGCCAGCAGCCAAACTTGGGGACAGATTTCCTACGAGCAGTACTTC CASSQTWGQISYEQYF
. TRBJ2-1 TRBV29-1 TRBD2 TGCAGCGTTGAAGGGCGGGGGGAAAACAATGAGCAGTTCTTC CSVEGRGENNEQFF
. TRBJ1-2 TRBV19 TRBD1 TGTGCCAGTAGTATTATTGGAGGGGGCAACAAGGGCTACACCTTC CASSIIGGGNKGYTF
once TRBJ2-1 TRBV4-1 TRBD2 TGCGCCAGCAGCCAAGGACTAGCGGGGAGCTACAATGAGCAGTTCTTC CASSQGLAGSYNEQFF
. TRBJ1-5 TRBV7-9 TRBD1 TGTGCCAGCAGCCTGGGACAGGGCAATCAGCCCCAGCATTTT CASSLGQGNQPQHF
. TRBJ1-2 TRBV12-3/TRBV12-4 TRBD1 TGTGCCAGCAGTTTACGCAGGGGGCCTGGCTACACCTTC CASSLRRGPGYTF
. TRBJ1-1 TRBV12-3/TRBV12-4 . TGTGCCAGCAGTTCTCAACAGGGCGGTAGAGCTTTCTTT CASSSQQGGRAFF
. TRBJ2-1 TRBV7-2 TRBD1 TGTGCCAGCAGCAGGGCCGGGACAGCCAACAATGAGCAGTTCTTC CASSRAGTANNEQFF
. TRBJ2-1 TRBV18 . TGTGCCAGCTCACCACCGGTGGGGGGGCCGCGCAATGAGCAGTTCTTC CASSPPVGGPRNEQFF
. TRBJ2-5 TRBV4-1 . TGCGCCAGCAGCCGAGTCCTTCTGAGGGGGGGGCCAGAGACCCAGTACTTC CASSRVLLRGGPETQYF
. TRBJ2-7 TRBV21-1 . TGTGCCAGCAGCAAAGACAGGGCGACGAACCTATCCTACGAGCAGTACTTC CASSKDRATNLSYEQYF
. TRBJ2-3 TRBV3-1/TRBV3-2 . TGTGCCAGCAGCCACACTAGCCTCACAGATACGCAGTATTTT CASSHTSLTDTQYF
. TRBJ1-4 TRBV10-3 TRBD1 TGTGCCATCAGGGGACAGAATGAAAAACTGTTTTTT CAIRGQNEKLFF
. TRBJ2-7 TRBV7-3 TRBD1 TGTGCCAGCAGCTTATCACTTCCCCGACAGGGGGACGACGAGCAGTACTTC CASSLSLPRQGDDEQYF
. TRBJ1-2 TRBV5-6 TRBD1 TGTGCCAGCAGCTTGAACAGGGGCAACTATGGCTACACCTTC CASSLNRGNYGYTF
. TRBJ1-1 TRBV11-3 TRBD1 TGTGCCAGCAGACTCCGGGACAGGAACACTGAAGCTTTCTTT CASRLRDRNTEAFF
. TRBJ1-2 TRBV6-2/TRBV6-3 TRBD1 TGTGCCAGCAGCCGAATAGGACAGGGGGACAACTATGGCTACACCTTC CASSRIGQGDNYGYTF
few TRBJ1-1 TRBV5-6 TRBD1 TGTGCCAGCAGCTTGGGTTACAGGGGGCTCACTGAAGCTTTCTTT CASSLGYRGLTEAFF
. TRBJ2-3 TRBV18 . TGTGCCAGCTCACCACCAGGGGGCACAGATACGCAGTATTTT CASSPPGGTDTQYF
. TRBJ2-1 TRBV7-2 TRBD2 TGTGCCAGCAGCGGCGTCCATAAGCGGGGGTCAAATGAGCAGTTCTTC CASSGVHKRGSNEQFF
. TRBJ1-1 TRBV10-3 . TGTGCCATCAGCGATCAGGGGCGGGTTGAAGCTTTCTTT CAISDQGRVEAFF
. TRBJ1-1 TRBV27 . TGTGCCAGCAGTTTGGGCGGGGACACTGAAGCTTTCTTT CASSLGGDTEAFF
. TRBJ2-5 TRBV3-1/TRBV3-2 . TGTGCCAGCAGCGCGGGGGCAGGGCAAGAGACCCAGTACTTC CASSAGAGQETQYF
. TRBJ1-1 TRBV21-1 . TGTGCCAGCAGCAAGGAGGGACAGGGGAGCACTGAAGCTTTCTTT CASSKEGQGSTEAFF
. TRBJ2-5 TRBV2 TRBD2 TGTGCCAGCAGTGTAGGCCCGGGGGGAGAGACCCAGTACTTC CASSVGPGGETQYF
. TRBJ1-2 TRBV28 . TGTGCCAGCAGTTTGGGGCAGGGAAGCTATGGCTACACCTTC CASSLGQGSYGYTF
few TRBJ2-7 TRBV7-9 . TGTGCCAGCAGCCGTGTAGGGGGTCATAGCGAGCAGTACTTC CASSRVGGHSEQYF
. TRBJ1-2 TRBV19 . TGTGCCAGTAGTACGCATACCATTCAGGGAGGCCTCCTCTATGGCTACACCTTC CASSTHTIQGGLLYGYTF